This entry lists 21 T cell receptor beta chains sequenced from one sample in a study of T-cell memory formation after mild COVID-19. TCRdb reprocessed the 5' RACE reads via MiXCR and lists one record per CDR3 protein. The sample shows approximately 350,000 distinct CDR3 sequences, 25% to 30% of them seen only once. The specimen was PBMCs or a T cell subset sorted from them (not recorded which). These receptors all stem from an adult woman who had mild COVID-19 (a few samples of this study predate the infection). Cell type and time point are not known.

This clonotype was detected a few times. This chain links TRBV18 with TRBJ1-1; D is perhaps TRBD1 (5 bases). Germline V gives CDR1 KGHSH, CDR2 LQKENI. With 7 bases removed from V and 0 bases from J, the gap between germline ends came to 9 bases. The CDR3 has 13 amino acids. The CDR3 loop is CASLGPLNTEAFF. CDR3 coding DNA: TGTGCCAGCTTGGGACCGCTGAACACTGAAGCTTTCTTT.

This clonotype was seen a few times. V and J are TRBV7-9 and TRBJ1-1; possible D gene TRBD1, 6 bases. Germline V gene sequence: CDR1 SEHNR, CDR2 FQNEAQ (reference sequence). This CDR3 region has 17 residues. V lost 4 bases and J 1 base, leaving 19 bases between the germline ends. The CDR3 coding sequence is TGTGCCAGCAGCTCCTACCCCCGGACAGAAGAGAACACTGAAGCTTTCTTT. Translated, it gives CASSSYPRTEENTEAFF.

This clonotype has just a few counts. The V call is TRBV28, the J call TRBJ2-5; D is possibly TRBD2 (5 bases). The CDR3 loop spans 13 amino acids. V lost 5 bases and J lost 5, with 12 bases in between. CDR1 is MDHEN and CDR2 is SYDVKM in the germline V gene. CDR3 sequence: CASSTGSQETQYF. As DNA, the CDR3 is TGTGCCAGCAGTACGGGATCCCAGGAGACCCAGTACTTC.

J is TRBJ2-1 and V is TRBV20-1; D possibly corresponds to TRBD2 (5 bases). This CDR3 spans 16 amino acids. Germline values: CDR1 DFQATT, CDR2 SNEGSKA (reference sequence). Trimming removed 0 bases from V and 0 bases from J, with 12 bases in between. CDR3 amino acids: CSARDFSGFSYNEQFF. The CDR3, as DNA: TGCAGTGCTAGAGACTTCAGCGGATTCTCCTACAATGAGCAGTTCTTC.

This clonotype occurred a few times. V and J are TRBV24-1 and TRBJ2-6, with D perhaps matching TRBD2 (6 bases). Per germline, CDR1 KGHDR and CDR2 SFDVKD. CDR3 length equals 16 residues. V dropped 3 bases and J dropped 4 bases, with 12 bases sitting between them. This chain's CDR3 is CATSDPGVNGANVLTF. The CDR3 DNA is TGTGCCACCAGTGATCCGGGGGTGAACGGGGCCAACGTCCTGACTTTC.

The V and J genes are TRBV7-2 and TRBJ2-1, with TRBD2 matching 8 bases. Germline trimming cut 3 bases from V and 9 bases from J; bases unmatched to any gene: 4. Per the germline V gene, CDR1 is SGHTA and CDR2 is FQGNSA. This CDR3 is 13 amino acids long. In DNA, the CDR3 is TGTGCCAGCAGCTTCCGGGAGGGCAGTGAGCAGTTCTTC. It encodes CASSFREGSEQFF.

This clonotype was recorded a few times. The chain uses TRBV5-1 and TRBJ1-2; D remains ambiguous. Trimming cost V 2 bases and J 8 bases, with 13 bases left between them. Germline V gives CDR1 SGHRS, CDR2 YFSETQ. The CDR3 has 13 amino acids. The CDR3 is CASSLGGDGGYTF. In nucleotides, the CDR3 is TGCGCCAGCAGCTTAGGTGGGGATGGCGGCTACACCTTC.

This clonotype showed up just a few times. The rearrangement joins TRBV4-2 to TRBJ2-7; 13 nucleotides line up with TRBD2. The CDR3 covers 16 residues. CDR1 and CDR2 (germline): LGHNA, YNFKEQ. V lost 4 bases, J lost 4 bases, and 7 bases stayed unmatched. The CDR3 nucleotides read TGTGCCAGCAGCCTGACCGGGACTAGCGGGATATACGAGCAGTACTTC. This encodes CASSLTGTSGIYEQYF.

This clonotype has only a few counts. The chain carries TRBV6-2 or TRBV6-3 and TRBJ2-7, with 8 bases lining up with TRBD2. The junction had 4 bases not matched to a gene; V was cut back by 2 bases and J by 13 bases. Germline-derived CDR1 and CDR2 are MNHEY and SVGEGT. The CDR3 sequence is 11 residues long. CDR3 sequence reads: CASSYHSGIYF. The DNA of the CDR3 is TGTGCCAGCAGTTACCATAGCGGGATCTACTTC.

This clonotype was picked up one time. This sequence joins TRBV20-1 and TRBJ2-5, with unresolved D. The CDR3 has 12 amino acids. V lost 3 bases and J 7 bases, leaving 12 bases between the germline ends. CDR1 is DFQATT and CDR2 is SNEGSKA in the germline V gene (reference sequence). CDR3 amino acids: CSARNLIRTQYF. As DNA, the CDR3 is TGCAGTGCTAGGAACCTAATCAGGACCCAGTACTTC.

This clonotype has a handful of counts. The DNA of the CDR3 is TGTGCCAGCAGCTCCCCGGGATTTAATACCAATTCACCCCTCCACTTT. Its translation: CASSSPGFNTNSPLHF. The chain joins TRBV7-9 to TRBJ1-6; D gene unclear. CDR3 length equals 16 residues. The germline V gene encodes CDR1 SEHNR and CDR2 FQNEAQ (reference sequence). V was trimmed by 4 bases and J by 7 bases, leaving 17 bases between them.

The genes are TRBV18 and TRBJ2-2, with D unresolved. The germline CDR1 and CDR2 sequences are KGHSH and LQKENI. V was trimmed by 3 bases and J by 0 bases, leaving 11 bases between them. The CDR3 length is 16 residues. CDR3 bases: TGTGCCAGCTCACCTCAGACCCTCGCGAACACCGGGGAGCTGTTTTTT. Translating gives CASSPQTLANTGELFF. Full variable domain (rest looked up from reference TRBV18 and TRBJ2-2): NAGVMQNPRHLVRRRGQEARLRCSPMKGHSHVYWYRQLPEEGLKFMVYLQKENIIDESGMPKERFSAEFPKEGPSILRIQQVVRGDSAAYFCASSPQTLANTGELFFGEGSRLTVL.

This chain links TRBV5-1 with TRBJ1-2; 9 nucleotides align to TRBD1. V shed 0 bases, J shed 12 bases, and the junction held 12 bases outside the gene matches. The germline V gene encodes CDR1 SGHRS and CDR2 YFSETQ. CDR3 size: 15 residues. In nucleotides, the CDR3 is TGCGCCAGCAGCTTGGAGGGACAGGGACGGATCGGGGACACCTTC. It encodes CASSLEGQGRIGDTF.

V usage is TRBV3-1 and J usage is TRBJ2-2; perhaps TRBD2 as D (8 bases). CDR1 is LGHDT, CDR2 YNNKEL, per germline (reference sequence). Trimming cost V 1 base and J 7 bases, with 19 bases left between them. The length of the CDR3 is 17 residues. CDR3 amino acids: CASSQAAGGQSHGELFF. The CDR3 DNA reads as TGTGCCAGCAGCCAAGCCGCGGGGGGACAGAGTCACGGGGAGCTGTTTTTT. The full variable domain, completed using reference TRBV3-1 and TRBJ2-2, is DTAVSQTPKYLVTQMGNDKSIKCEQNLGHDTMYWYKQDSKKFLKIMFSYNNKELIINETVPNRFSPKSPDKAHLNLHINSLELGDSAVYFCASSQAAGGQSHGELFFGEGSRLTVL.

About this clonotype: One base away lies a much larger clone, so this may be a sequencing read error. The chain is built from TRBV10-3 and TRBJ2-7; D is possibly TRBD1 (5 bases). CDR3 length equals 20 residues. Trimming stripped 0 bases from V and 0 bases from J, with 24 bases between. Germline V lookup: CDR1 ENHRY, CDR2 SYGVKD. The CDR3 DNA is TGTGCCATCAGTGAGTCGGCTAAGGCCAGGGAATTTATCTCCTCCTACGAGCAGTACTTC. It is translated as CAISESAKAREFISSYEQYF.

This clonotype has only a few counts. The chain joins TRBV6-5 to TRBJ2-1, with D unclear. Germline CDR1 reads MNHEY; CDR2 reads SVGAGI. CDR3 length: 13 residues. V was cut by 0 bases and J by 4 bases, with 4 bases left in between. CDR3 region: CASSYSTYNEQFF. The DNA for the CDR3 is TGTGCCAGCAGTTACTCGACGTACAATGAGCAGTTCTTC.

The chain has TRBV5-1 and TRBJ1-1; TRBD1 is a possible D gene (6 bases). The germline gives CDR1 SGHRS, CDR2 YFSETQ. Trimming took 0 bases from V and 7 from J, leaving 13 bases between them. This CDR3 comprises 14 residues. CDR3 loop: CASSLAYGGSEAFF. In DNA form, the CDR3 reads TGCGCCAGCAGCTTGGCCTATGGGGGCAGTGAAGCTTTCTTT.

The CDR3 DNA follows: TGTGCCAGCAGTTTAGGTAGGAGATATGGCTACACCTTC. It yields the protein CASSLGRRYGYTF. The chain couples TRBV12-3 or TRBV12-4 to TRBJ1-2; no firm D call. V lost 1 base and J lost 5, with 8 bases in between. CDR3 length: 13 amino acids.

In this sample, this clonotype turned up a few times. This chain's CDR3 is CASSLGSRQMDTEAFF. As DNA, the CDR3 is TGTGCCAGCAGCTTGGGGTCTCGCCAGATGGACACTGAAGCTTTCTTT. This rearrangement joins TRBV5-4 to TRBJ1-1; no reliable D call. The CDR3 extends over 16 amino acids. Germline-derived CDR1 and CDR2 are SGHNT and YYREEE (reference sequence). V was shortened by 0 bases and J by 3 bases, with 15 bases between the two germline ends.

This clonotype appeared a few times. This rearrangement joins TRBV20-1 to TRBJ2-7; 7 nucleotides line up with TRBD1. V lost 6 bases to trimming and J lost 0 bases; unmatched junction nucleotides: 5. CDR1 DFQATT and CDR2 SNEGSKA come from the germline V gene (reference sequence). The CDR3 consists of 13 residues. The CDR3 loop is CSAIQGYSYEQYF. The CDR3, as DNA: TGCAGTGCCATACAGGGGTACTCCTACGAGCAGTACTTC.

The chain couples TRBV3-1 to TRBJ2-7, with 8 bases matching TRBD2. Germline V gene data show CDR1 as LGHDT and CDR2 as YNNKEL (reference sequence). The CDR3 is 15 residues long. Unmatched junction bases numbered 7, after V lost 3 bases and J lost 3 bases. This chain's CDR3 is CASSQSGLGVYEQYF. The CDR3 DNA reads TGTGCCAGCAGCCAGTCGGGACTAGGTGTCTACGAGCAGTACTTC.